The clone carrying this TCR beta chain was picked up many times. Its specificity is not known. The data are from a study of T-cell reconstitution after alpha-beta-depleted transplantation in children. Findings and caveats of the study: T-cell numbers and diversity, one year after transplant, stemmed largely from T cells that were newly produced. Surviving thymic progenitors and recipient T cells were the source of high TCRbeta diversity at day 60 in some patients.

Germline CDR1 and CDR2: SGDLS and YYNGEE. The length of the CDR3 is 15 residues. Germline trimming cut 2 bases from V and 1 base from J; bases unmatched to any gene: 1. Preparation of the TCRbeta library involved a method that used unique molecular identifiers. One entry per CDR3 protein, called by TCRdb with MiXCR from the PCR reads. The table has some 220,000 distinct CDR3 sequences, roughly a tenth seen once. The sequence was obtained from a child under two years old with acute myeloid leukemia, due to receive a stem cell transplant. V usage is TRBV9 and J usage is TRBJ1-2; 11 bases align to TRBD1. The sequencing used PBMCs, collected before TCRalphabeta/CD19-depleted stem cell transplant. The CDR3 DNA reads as TGTGCCAGCAGCGTCGGGACAGGGGGTAACTATGGCTACACCTTC. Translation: CASSVGTGGNYGYTF.